The following is a TCR beta chain sequence with its context. V lost 5 bases and J lost 3, with 17 bases in between. CDR3 size: 15 residues. Germline V gives CDR1 MNHEY, CDR2 SVGAGI. These data belong to a study of identifying expanded T cells in peripheral blood. Measured with immunoSEQ multiplex PCR; TCRdb has only the in-frame clones, and not every one. The profile shows approximately 97,000 clones, approximately 89% of them singletons. The genes are TRBV6-5 and TRBJ2-7; D may be TRBD2 (5 bases). The sequenced sample was blood. This receptor was identified in a person aged 18 to 70 in good health. In nucleotides, the CDR3 is TGTGCCAGCAGTCCGGCGGTGGGAGCTGGCTACGAGCAGTACTTC. Its translation is CASSPAVGAGYEQYF.